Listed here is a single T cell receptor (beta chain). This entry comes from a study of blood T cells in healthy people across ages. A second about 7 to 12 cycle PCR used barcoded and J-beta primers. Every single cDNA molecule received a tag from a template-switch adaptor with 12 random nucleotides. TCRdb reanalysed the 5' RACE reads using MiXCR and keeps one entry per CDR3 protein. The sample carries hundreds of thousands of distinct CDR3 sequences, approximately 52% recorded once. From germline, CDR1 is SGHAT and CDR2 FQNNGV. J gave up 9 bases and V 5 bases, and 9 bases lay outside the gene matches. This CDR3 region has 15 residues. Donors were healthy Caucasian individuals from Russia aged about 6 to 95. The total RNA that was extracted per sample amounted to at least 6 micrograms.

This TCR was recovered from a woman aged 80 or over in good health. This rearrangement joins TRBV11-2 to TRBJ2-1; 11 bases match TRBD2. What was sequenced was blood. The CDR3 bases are TGTGCCAGCAGCATGACTAGCGGGACGATTGGTGAGCAGTTCTTC. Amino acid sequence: CASSMTSGTIGEQFF.